This TCR beta chain stems from a study of blood T cell repertoires in COVID-19. Study overall: PBMCs, B-cell-depleted T cells, or T cells were the source of the cDNA or gDNA that made up the material.

Clones were read by immunoSEQ multiplex PCR, and TCRdb kept only the in-frame ones, dropping some. The table includes around 150,000 clones, 60% to 80% detected once. Germline V gives CDR1 LNHDA, CDR2 SQIVND (reference sequence). This CDR3 comprises 13 residues. V lost 3 bases and J lost 7; bases outside the gene matches: 2. The chain carries TRBV19 and TRBJ2-2; 7 bases align to TRBD2. The sample consisted of peripheral blood. This sequence was found in a man aged 55 to 70 who had recovered from COVID-19. In DNA, the CDR3 is TGTGCCAGTAGTATCAGGGAGGGCGGGGAGCTGTTTTTT. Its protein product is CASSIREGGELFF.